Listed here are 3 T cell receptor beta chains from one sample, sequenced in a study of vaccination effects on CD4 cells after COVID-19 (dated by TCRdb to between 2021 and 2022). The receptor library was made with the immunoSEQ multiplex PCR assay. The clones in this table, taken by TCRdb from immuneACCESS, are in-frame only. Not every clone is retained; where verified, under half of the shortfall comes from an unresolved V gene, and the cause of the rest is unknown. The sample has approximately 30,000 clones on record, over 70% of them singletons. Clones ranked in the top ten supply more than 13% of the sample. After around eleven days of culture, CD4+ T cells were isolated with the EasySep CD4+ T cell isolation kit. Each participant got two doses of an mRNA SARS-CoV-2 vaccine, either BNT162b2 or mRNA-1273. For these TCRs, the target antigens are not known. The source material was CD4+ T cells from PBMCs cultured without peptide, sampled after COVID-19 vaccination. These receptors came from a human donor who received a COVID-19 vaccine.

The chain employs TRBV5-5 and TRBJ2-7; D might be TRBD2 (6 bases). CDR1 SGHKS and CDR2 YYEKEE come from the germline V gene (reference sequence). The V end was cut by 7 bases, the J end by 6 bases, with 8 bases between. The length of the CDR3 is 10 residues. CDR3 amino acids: CASGRGEQYF. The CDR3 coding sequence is TGTGCCAGCGGGCGGGGCGAGCAGTACTTC.

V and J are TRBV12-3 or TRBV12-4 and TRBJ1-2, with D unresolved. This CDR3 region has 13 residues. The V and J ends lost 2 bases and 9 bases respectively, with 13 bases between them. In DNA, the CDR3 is TGTGCCAGCAGTTTATGGCAGGTCGGGAGCTACACCTTC. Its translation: CASSLWQVGSYTF.

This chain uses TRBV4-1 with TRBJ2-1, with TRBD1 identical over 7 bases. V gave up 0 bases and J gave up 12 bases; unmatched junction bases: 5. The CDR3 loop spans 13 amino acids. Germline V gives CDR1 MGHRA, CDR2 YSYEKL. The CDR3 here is CASSQEGDRVQFF. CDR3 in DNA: TGCGCCAGCAGCCAAGAGGGGGACAGAGTGCAGTTCTTC.